Each of the 22 T cell receptor beta chains below was sequenced from the same sample in a study of blood T cells in healthy people across ages. Primed by a sample-barcoded 5' primer and a J-beta primer mix, a second PCR proceeded for 7 to 11 cycles. TCRdb re-called the 5' RACE reads through MiXCR, storing one row per CDR3 protein. Among roughly 800,000 distinct CDR3 sequences listed, roughly 60% were seen once. Input material: blood. These receptors were obtained from a man aged 25-45 years in good health.

The J gene is TRBJ2-7, the V gene TRBV10-3, with TRBD1 as a possible D gene (6 bases). Germline V CDR1 and CDR2: ENHRY, SYGVKD. Trimming cost V 1 base and J 6 bases, with 13 bases left between them. The CDR3 has 14 residues. This CDR3 reads CAISEFTGKGEQYF. The CDR3 DNA sequence: TGTGCCATCAGTGAGTTCACAGGGAAAGGCGAGCAGTACTTC.

This clonotype was seen a single time. The chain recombines TRBV12-3 or TRBV12-4 with TRBJ2-1, with D perhaps TRBD1 or TRBD2 (5 bases each). The CDR3 length is 12 residues. Trimming shortened V by 8 bases and J by 7 bases, and 12 bases separated the two germline ends. The CDR3 coding sequence is TGTGCCAGCGGGGGTGGCCGGAATGAGCAGTTCTTC. It yields the protein CASGGGRNEQFF.

This chain joins TRBV20-1 and TRBJ2-3; TRBD2 aligns across 7 bases. Germline V lookup: CDR1 DFQATT, CDR2 SNEGSKA (reference sequence). The length of the CDR3 is 14 residues. Trimming at V came to 5 bases and at J to 2 bases, leaving 7 bases not matched to a gene. CDR3 protein: CSAGGVDYTDTQYF. Written as DNA, the CDR3 is TGCAGTGCTGGGGGGGTAGACTACACAGATACGCAGTATTTT.

This chain uses TRBV6-5 with TRBJ2-7; TRBD1 aligns across 8 bases. This CDR3 is built from 16 residues. CDR1 is MNHEY and CDR2 is SVGAGI in the germline V gene. With V trimmed by 6 bases and J by 0 bases, 10 bases remained unmatched. The CDR3 loop is CASRNYVGQGSYEQYF. The DNA for the CDR3 is TGTGCCAGCAGAAATTACGTCGGACAGGGCTCCTACGAGCAGTACTTC.

The chain has TRBV9 and TRBJ1-1; D is unclear. V lost 0 bases and J lost 1, with 7 bases in between. From germline, CDR1 is SGDLS and CDR2 YYNGEE. CDR3 length: 14 amino acids. The CDR3 DNA reads as TGTGCCAGCAGCGTAGATTGGTCGAACACTGAAGCTTTCTTT. Protein sequence: CASSVDWSNTEAFF.

This clonotype came up a few times. The CDR3 sequence: CSAGRQPQTYEQYF. The CDR3 DNA is TGCAGTGCTGGTCGACAGCCTCAGACCTACGAGCAGTACTTC. The chain employs TRBV20-1 and TRBJ2-5; D perhaps matches TRBD1 (5 bases). The DNA end lines up better with TRBJ2-7; the J call may be wrong. CDR1 DFQATT and CDR2 SNEGSKA come from the germline V gene (reference sequence). The CDR3 totals 14 residues.

This chain uses TRBV6-5 with TRBJ1-2; weak D call: TRBD1 (5 bases). Germline V CDR1 and CDR2: MNHEY, SVGAGI. This CDR3 spans 14 amino acids. Trimming removed 0 bases at V and 4 bases at J, with 9 bases between. For the CDR3, the DNA is TGTGCCAGCAGTTACTCGGAGGGGATCTATGGCTACACCTTC. This sequence encodes CASSYSEGIYGYTF.

The chain couples TRBV7-2 to TRBJ1-6; possibly TRBD1 for D (5 bases). Germline CDR1 is SGHTA and CDR2 is FQGNSA. CDR3 size: 17 residues. Trimming shortened V by 1 base and J by 7 bases, and 17 bases separated the two germline ends. The DNA of the CDR3 is TGTGCCAGCAGCTTAGGGGGCCTCCCAGATTACAATTCACCCCTCCACTTT. Translated, it gives CASSLGGLPDYNSPLHF.

This clonotype occurred a few times. This chain uses TRBV20-1 with TRBJ2-5, with D perhaps being TRBD1 or TRBD2 (5 bases each). The DNA end is more similar to TRBJ2-7, so the J call may be wrong. The germline V gene has CDR1 DFQATT and CDR2 SNEGSKA (reference sequence). The CDR3 length is 12 residues. CDR3 loop: CSVRGDTYEQYF. CDR3 sequence (DNA): TGCAGTGTCCGGGGCGATACCTACGAGCAGTACTTC.

This chain joins TRBV7-2 and TRBJ2-1; 9 bases map to TRBD1. This CDR3 has 14 amino acids. The junction had 4 bases not matched to a gene; V was cut back by 3 bases and J by 7 bases. Germline lookup yields CDR1 SGHTA and CDR2 FQGNSA. CDR3 coding DNA: TGTGCCAGCAGCTTCGAGACAGGGGGGAATGAGCAGTTCTTC. Translating it yields CASSFETGGNEQFF.

This sequence joins TRBV9 and TRBJ2-1; 10 bases align to TRBD2. Trimming took 7 bases from V and 5 from J; bases not matched to a gene: 3. The CDR3 runs to 13 residues. Germline V gene lookup returns CDR1 SGDLS and CDR2 YYNGEE. This CDR3 is CASATSGDNEQFF. As DNA, the CDR3 is TGTGCCAGCGCAACTAGCGGGGACAATGAGCAGTTCTTC. Drawing the rest from reference TRBV9 and TRBJ2-1, the complete variable domain is DSGVTQTPKHLITATGQRVTLRCSPRSGDLSVYWYQQSLDQGLQFLIQYYNGEERAKGNILERFSAQQFPDLHSELNLSSLELGDSALYFCASATSGDNEQFFGPGTRLTVL.

This clonotype was picked up a small number of times. This chain uses TRBV6-2 or TRBV6-3 with TRBJ2-7, with D uncertain. The ends were cut back, 3 bases at V and 4 bases at J, with 10 bases in the middle. The CDR3 has 13 amino acids. Germline lookup yields CDR1 MNHEY and CDR2 SVGEGT. DNA for the CDR3: TGTGCCAGCAGTTATCTTGGGTTTTACGAGCAGTACTTC. As protein: CASSYLGFYEQYF.

This clonotype was observed a few times. The V gene is TRBV12-3 or TRBV12-4, the J gene TRBJ2-6; 7 nucleotides match TRBD1. This CDR3 comprises 17 residues. With 6 bases clipped from V and 0 bases from J, the junction kept 8 bases outside the gene matches. Here the CDR3 reads CASSHRDSTSGANVLTF. The CDR3 DNA is TGTGCCAGCAGCCACCGGGACAGTACCTCTGGGGCCAACGTCCTGACTTTC.

The rearrangement links TRBV3-1 to TRBJ2-7, with 8 bases identical to TRBD2. Judging by the DNA end, TRBJ2-5 fits better; the J call may be wrong. The V gene's germline CDR1 is LGHDT and CDR2 YNNKEL (reference sequence). The CDR3 has 17 amino acids. CDR3 coding DNA: TGTGCCAGCAGCCAAGATCCCGGGTCTAGCGGGTTGGAGACCCAGTACTTC. This codes for CASSQDPGSSGLETQYF.

V is TRBV29-1 and J is TRBJ2-1; D is unresolved. CDR3 length equals 12 residues. Germline CDR1 and CDR2: SQVTM and ANQGSEA. Trimming removed 7 bases at V and 2 bases at J, with 9 bases between. The CDR3 region has the DNA TGCAGCGCCCTTCTAGCCTACAATGAGCAGTTCTTC. Protein product: CSALLAYNEQFF.

This clonotype was detected only a few times. The rearrangement links TRBV10-3 to TRBJ2-6; the D is unclear. Germline CDR1 ENHRY, CDR2 SYGVKD. Trimming took 3 bases from V and 0 from J, leaving 3 bases between them. This CDR3 is 14 amino acids long. The CDR3 DNA is TGTGCCATCAGTGATGACTCTGGGGCCAACGTCCTGACTTTC. Its protein is CAISDDSGANVLTF.

The chain combines TRBV12-3 or TRBV12-4 with TRBJ2-1, with TRBD2 as a possible D gene (6 bases). The CDR3 covers 16 residues. With 8 bases removed from V and 1 base from J, the gap between germline ends came to 18 bases. CDR3 residues: CASRDSLASSYNEQFF. For the CDR3, the DNA is TGTGCCAGCCGGGACTCCCTAGCGTCGTCCTACAATGAGCAGTTCTTC.

This clonotype was observed a handful of times. The chain recombines TRBV7-2 with TRBJ2-7; a weak D match, TRBD2 (5 bases). The CDR3 loop spans 13 amino acids. The ends were cut back, 5 bases at V and 2 bases at J, with 10 bases in the middle. Looked up from germline, CDR1 is SGHTA and CDR2 is FQGNSA. The CDR3 region has the DNA TGTGCCAGCAGCCGGGTGGAGGCCTACGAGCAGTACTTC. As protein: CASSRVEAYEQYF.

This clonotype was detected once. This chain joins TRBV7-6 and TRBJ1-1; unclear D gene. The CDR3 totals 14 residues. Trimming left V 6 bases short and J 4 bases short, with 15 bases between. From germline, CDR1 is SGHVS and CDR2 FNYEAQ. The DNA of the CDR3 is TGTGCCAGCAGGTTAAGTTCTGAAGTCACTGAAGCTTTCTTT. Its protein is CASRLSSEVTEAFF.

This clonotype was counted only a few times. V usage is TRBV6-6 and J usage is TRBJ2-6; no definite D call. CDR3 length: 16 amino acids. Germline V CDR1 and CDR2: MNHNY, SVGAGI (reference sequence). Trimming stripped 7 bases from V and 0 bases from J, with 13 bases between. This CDR3 is CASIPYESSGANVLTF. The CDR3 DNA reads as TGTGCCAGCATTCCCTACGAGAGCTCTGGGGCCAACGTCCTGACTTTC.

The chain recombines TRBV12-3 or TRBV12-4 with TRBJ1-3; D perhaps matches TRBD1 (6 bases). CDR3 length: 17 amino acids. V was clipped by 3 bases and J by 1 base, with 16 bases between them. Here the CDR3 reads CASSLFPQGLSGNTIYF. The CDR3 DNA sequence: TGTGCCAGCAGTTTGTTCCCCCAGGGGCTTTCTGGAAACACCATATATTTT.

V gene TRBV20-1 combines with J gene TRBJ2-4, with D uncertain. The J call may be faulty, since TRBJ2-7 better matches the DNA end. CDR3 length equals 14 residues. The germline CDR1 and CDR2 sequences are DFQATT and SNEGSKA (reference sequence). The CDR3: CSARDFARNNEQYF. The CDR3, as DNA: TGCAGTGCTAGAGATTTCGCACGGAACAACGAGCAGTACTTC.